These 19 T cell receptor beta chains were all obtained from the same sample, sequenced in a study of T cells in Graves' hyperthyroidism and ophthalmopathy. RNA transcripts yielded amplified TCR beta CDR3 regions. HTBI primers drove first-round RT-PCR of the TCR CDR3. In TCRdb, the multiplex PCR reads were re-called with MiXCR into one record per CDR3 protein. The table lists roughly 600,000 distinct CDR3 sequences, around 15% of them singletons. Sequenced material: blood. These receptors all come from a woman aged 45-59 years with Graves' ophthalmopathy.

The chain links TRBV6-5 to TRBJ1-1, with D possibly TRBD1 on 5 matching bases. The CDR3 length is 16 residues. V lost 0 bases and J lost 11, with 22 bases in between. Germline V gene sequence: CDR1 MNHEY, CDR2 SVGAGI. The CDR3 DNA reads TGTGCCAGCAGTTACTCGTTCAGGGATGGTTCCTCGGGGGCTTTCTTT. It codes for CASSYSFRDGSSGAFF.

The chain is built from TRBV7-6 and TRBJ2-7; the match to TRBD1 covers 8 bases. Germline V gene lookup returns CDR1 SGHVS and CDR2 FNYEAQ. V was pared by 5 bases and J by 6 bases, with 9 bases of the junction left unmatched. This CDR3 is 14 amino acids long. Here the CDR3 DNA reads TGTGCCAGCAGCACACCCGGGACAGGTCGCGAGCAGTACTTC. It encodes CASSTPGTGREQYF.

This clonotype was counted only a few times. This sequence may be a read error, since a much larger clone differs from it by one base. This rearrangement joins TRBV3-1 to TRBJ2-7; tentatively, D is TRBD2 (5 bases). From germline, CDR1 is LGHDT and CDR2 YNNKEL (reference sequence). The CDR3 totals 14 residues. Trimming removed 4 bases at V and 4 bases at J, with 14 bases between. Written as DNA, the CDR3 is TGTGCCAGCAGCCGAAGGGCTAGCAGATACGAGCAGTACTTC. This sequence encodes CASSRRASRYEQYF.

The CDR3 loop reads CASRPPGVGQGSSGANVLTF. The CDR3 region has the DNA TGTGCCAGCAGACCTCCGGGGGTGGGACAGGGGAGCTCTGGGGCCAACGTCCTGACTTTC. This rearrangement joins TRBV6-1 to TRBJ2-6; 10 bases are a match to TRBD1. This CDR3 has 20 residues. Germline trimming cut 6 bases from V and 0 bases from J; bases unmatched to any gene: 14. Germline V gives CDR1 MNHNS, CDR2 SASEGT.

This clonotype was seen ten or more times. The chain has TRBV5-1 and TRBJ1-1, with 9 bases matching TRBD1. The CDR3 totals 16 residues. V trimming: 5 bases; J trimming: 0 bases; junction bases outside the gene matches: 8. Germline V gives CDR1 SGHRS, CDR2 YFSETQ. The CDR3 nucleotides are TGCGCCAGCAGGACAGGGGGTTTAAGGATGAACACTGAAGCTTTCTTT. This sequence encodes CASRTGGLRMNTEAFF. The variable domain in full, with the rest retrieved from reference TRBV5-1 and TRBJ1-1, is KAGVTQTPRYLIKTRGQQVTLSCSPISGHRSVSWYQQTPGQGLQFLFEYFSETQRNKGNFPGRFSGRQFSNSRSEMNVSTLELGDSALYLCASRTGGLRMNTEAFFGQGTRLTVV.

As for this clonotype: With a much larger clone just one base away, this may be a read error. This chain joins TRBV28 and TRBJ1-3, with no clear D. The germline CDR1 and CDR2 sequences are MDHEN and SYDVKM. This CDR3 spans 14 amino acids. V was shortened by 7 bases and J by 2 bases, with 12 bases between the two germline ends. For the CDR3, the DNA is TGTGCCAGCACTTTTTCGGGCACTGGAAACACCATATATTTT. Its protein is CASTFSGTGNTIYF.

This clonotype has at least ten counts. The chain carries TRBV19 and TRBJ2-2, with 7 nucleotides matching TRBD2. This CDR3 spans 16 amino acids. The J segment lost 4 bases and the V segment lost 3 bases, leaving 8 bases of the junction unmatched. The germline V gene encodes CDR1 LNHDA and CDR2 SQIVND (reference sequence). CDR3 sequence reads: CASSIGGSAGTGELFF. CDR3 bases: TGTGCCAGTAGTATCGGCGGGAGCGCGGGCACCGGGGAGCTGTTTTTT. The full variable domain, its missing parts supplied by reference TRBV19 and TRBJ2-2, is DGGITQSPKYLFRKEGQNVTLSCEQNLNHDAMYWYRQDPGQGLRLIYYSQIVNDFQKGDIAEGYSVSREKKESFPLTVTSAQKNPTAFYLCASSIGGSAGTGELFFGEGSRLTVL.

This clonotype was detected ten times or more. The CDR3 protein is CASSLAPQGTYEQYF. The DNA of the CDR3 is TGTGCCAGCAGCTTAGCGCCTCAGGGTACCTACGAGCAGTACTTC. The chain links TRBV7-6 to TRBJ2-7; D is perhaps TRBD1 (5 bases). Germline V gene data show CDR1 as SGHVS and CDR2 as FNYEAQ. Trimming stripped 0 bases from V and 2 bases from J, with 11 bases between. This CDR3 is 15 amino acids long. The full variable domain, completed using reference TRBV7-6 and TRBJ2-7, is GAGVSQSPRYKVTKRGQDVALRCDPISGHVSLYWYRQALGQGPEFLTYFNYEAQQDKSGLPNDRFSAERPEGSISTLTIQRTEQRDSAMYRCASSLAPQGTYEQYFGPGTRLTVT.

V gene TRBV7-8 combines with J gene TRBJ2-3; D is perhaps TRBD2 (6 bases). The V gene lost 5 bases and the J gene lost 0 bases, with 21 bases spanning the gap. Germline CDR1 SGHVS, CDR2 FQNEAQ. The CDR3 runs 18 residues. CDR3 sequence: CASSDFRAPGLSTDTQYF. Written as DNA, the CDR3 is TGTGCCAGCAGCGACTTCCGGGCCCCGGGACTTAGCACAGATACGCAGTATTTT. Based on the CDR3 plus reference TRBV7-8 and TRBJ2-3, the full variable domain is GAGVSQSPRYKVAKRGQDVALRCDPISGHVSLFWYQQALGQGPEFLTYFQNEAQLDKSGLPSDRFFAERPEGSVSTLKIQRTQQEDSAVYLCASSDFRAPGLSTDTQYFGPGTRLTVL.

This clonotype was recorded many times. The chain employs TRBV5-1 and TRBJ2-1; 9 bases map to TRBD1. Trimming removed 5 bases from V and 9 bases from J; junction bases left unmatched: 9. The V gene's germline CDR1 is SGHRS and CDR2 YFSETQ. There are 14 residues in the CDR3. The CDR3 reads CASRRDRARSEQFF. In nucleotides, the CDR3 is TGCGCCAGCAGAAGGGACAGGGCACGGAGTGAGCAGTTCTTC.

This clonotype was observed at least ten times. This chain joins TRBV6-5 and TRBJ1-2; unclear D gene. V was cut by 0 bases and J by 3 bases, with 23 bases left in between. Germline CDR1 and CDR2: MNHEY and SVGAGI. The CDR3 has 19 residues. CDR3 DNA: TGTGCCAGCAGTTACTCGAACTCGGTTTGGGGTTCGGTACACTATGGCTACACCTTC. This codes for CASSYSNSVWGSVHYGYTF.

This clonotype turned up a few times. The V and J genes are TRBV19 and TRBJ2-1, with a tentative D call TRBD2 (7 bases). V lost 5 bases and J lost 7, with 15 bases in between. The CDR3 consists of 14 residues. The germline V gene encodes CDR1 LNHDA and CDR2 SQIVND (reference sequence). DNA for the CDR3: TGTGCCAGTAGTGGGCAGGGGACTACAAATGAGCAGTTCTTC. Translation: CASSGQGTTNEQFF. Based on the CDR3 plus reference TRBV19 and TRBJ2-1, the full variable domain is DGGITQSPKYLFRKEGQNVTLSCEQNLNHDAMYWYRQDPGQGLRLIYYSQIVNDFQKGDIAEGYSVSREKKESFPLTVTSAQKNPTAFYLCASSGQGTTNEQFFGPGTRLTVL.

This clonotype was seen ten or more times. V and J are TRBV11-2 and TRBJ2-7, with TRBD2 identical over 14 bases. This CDR3 region has 18 residues. The J segment lost 0 bases and the V segment lost 5 bases, leaving 9 bases of the junction unmatched. Germline loops: CDR1 SGHAT, CDR2 FQNNGV. The CDR3 loop is CASSPGTSGRVSSYEQYF. CDR3 DNA: TGTGCCAGCAGCCCCGGGACTAGCGGGAGAGTATCCTCCTACGAGCAGTACTTC.

This clonotype was counted at least ten times. V usage is TRBV28 and J usage is TRBJ1-2; the D is unclear. The V gene lost 10 bases and the J gene lost 4 bases, with 7 bases spanning the gap. This CDR3 spans 10 amino acids. Germline assignment: CDR1 MDHEN and CDR2 SYDVKM. CDR3 nucleotide sequence: TGTGCCACCGGCTCCTATGGCTACACCTTC. Translated: CATGSYGYTF.

This clonotype was observed a handful of times. This rearrangement joins TRBV28 to TRBJ1-3, with TRBD1 identical over 10 bases. The CDR3 has 15 amino acids. Germline CDR1 reads MDHEN; CDR2 reads SYDVKM. Trimming took 6 bases from V and 9 from J; bases not matched to a gene: 11. CDR3 bases: TGTGCCAGCAGCCCGACAGGGGGCCAAAAGGGCACCATATATTTT. This sequence encodes CASSPTGGQKGTIYF. Filled out from reference TRBV28 and TRBJ1-3, the complete variable domain reads DVKVTQSSRYLVKRTGEKVFLECVQDMDHENMFWYRQDPGLGLRLIYFSYDVKMKEKGDIPEGYSVSREKKERFSLILESASTNQTSMYLCASSPTGGQKGTIYFGEGSWLTVV.

The rearrangement links TRBV11-3 to TRBJ2-3, with 11 bases identical to TRBD2. With V trimmed by 4 bases and J by 4 bases, 13 bases remained unmatched. In germline, CDR1 is SGHNT, CDR2 YENEEA. The CDR3 has 18 residues. CDR3 residues: CASSSGLAGVSGSDTQYF. CDR3 DNA: TGTGCCAGCAGCTCCGGACTAGCGGGTGTATCAGGGTCAGATACGCAGTATTTT.

This clonotype was seen only once. The genes are TRBV19 and TRBJ2-1, with 9 bases that match TRBD2. V shed 6 bases and J 1 base; nucleotides not matched to a gene: 10. The length of the CDR3 is 17 residues. Per the germline V gene, CDR1 is LNHDA and CDR2 is SQIVND (reference sequence). The CDR3 DNA follows: TGTGCCAGTAGCCGTAACTTAGCGGGAGTGTCCTACAATGAGCAGTTCTTC. Its translation is CASSRNLAGVSYNEQFF.

The gene calls are TRBV6-1 and TRBJ1-1; D possibly corresponds to TRBD1 (5 bases). Germline loops: CDR1 MNHNS, CDR2 SASEGT. This CDR3 is 14 amino acids long. Trimming stripped 2 bases from V and 4 bases from J, with 11 bases between. In DNA, the CDR3 is TGTGCCAGCAGTGAAAGTGGGGGAGGCACTGAAGCTTTCTTT. The encoded protein is CASSESGGGTEAFF.

This clonotype was seen more than once but under ten times. The CDR3 spells CASSLAGTSGGPVEQYF. CDR3 DNA: TGTGCCAGCAGCTTAGCCGGGACTAGCGGGGGACCAGTTGAGCAGTACTTC. The chain carries TRBV7-9 and TRBJ2-7, with 14 bases identical to TRBD2. The V segment lost 0 bases and the J segment 7 bases; nucleotides outside the gene matches: 8. Germline V gives CDR1 SEHNR, CDR2 FQNEAQ (reference sequence). The CDR3 length is 17 residues.